The source of this TCR beta chain is a study of T cells expressing NK-cell markers. Study-wide context: Seven sequenced donors out of eight were HCMV-seropositive, one seronegative.

Regarding the study as a whole: A range of roughly 1.0-8% of CD8+ T cells consisted of dominant NKG2C+ clonotypes in 5 to 7 donors.

Following a re-call of the 5' RACE reads, TCRdb has one entry per CDR3 protein and lacks DNA. This sample carries approximately 110,000 distinct CDR3 sequences, with approximately 17% going to the ten biggest clones. A remark on this clonotype: Its target is unknown.

The sample comprised blood T cells: a sorted CD56 or NKG2C T cell subset, CD4+ or CD8+ T cells, or bulk PBMC T cells (not recorded which). The source is a woman aged 18-70 years in good health.

The CDR3 protein is CSARDGTGVGGTQYF. V and J are TRBV20-1 and TRBJ2-5; TCRdb reports TRBD1, a call that lacks DNA to check it against. CDR3 length equals 15 residues. Germline values: CDR1 DFQATT, CDR2 SNEGSKA (reference sequence).